These T cell receptor beta chains were read from a single sample in a study of T-cell memory formation after mild COVID-19. TCRdb re-called the 5' RACE reads through MiXCR, storing one row per CDR3 protein. Among some 46,000 distinct CDR3 sequences, 6% to 8.5% were seen once, and the ten largest hold roughly 0.79%. The sample consisted of PBMCs or a T cell subset sorted from them (not recorded which). Every receptor here comes from an adult who had mild COVID-19 (a few samples of this study predate the infection). Cell type and time point are not known. CDR3s leave out the opening cysteine and the closing phenylalanine or tryptophan. The order of the fields is V gene, J gene, CDR3 protein.

TRBV7-2	TRBJ1-4	ASSLYSATNEKLF
TRBV3-1	TRBJ2-2	ASSQGAGAAGELF
TRBV12-3/TRBV12-4	TRBJ2-2	ASRMRGAHTGELF
TRBV2	TRBJ1-5	ASTADRGPNQPQH
TRBV18	TRBJ2-3	ASSLTTGTSGSDTQY
TRBV5-1	TRBJ1-1	ASSFPGQGEMNTEAF
TRBV30	TRBJ2-7	AWSVGTYEQY
TRBV20-1	TRBJ2-7	SATAGIPYEQY
TRBV24-1	TRBJ2-3	ATSDSGYTQY
TRBV14	TRBJ2-3	ASSQVRRSPTDTQY
TRBV20-1	TRBJ1-4	SAARGPQGLRWDEKLF
TRBV5-5	TRBJ2-5	ASSLGQPGETQY
TRBV5-6	TRBJ1-5	ASSQDGHLAPNQPQH
TRBV15	TRBJ2-2	ATSRDTGGPGELF
TRBV19	TRBJ2-3	ASSMAGGIGTDTQY
TRBV19	TRBJ1-5	ASSRTTNQPQH
TRBV20-1	TRBJ2-7	SAPGLAGPRAYEQY
TRBV7-2	TRBJ2-4	ASSLLPKLDLAKNIQY
TRBV5-1	TRBJ1-3	ASSPRAGGNTIY
TRBV21-1	TRBJ2-7	ASSKLPSRYEQY
TRBV21-1	TRBJ2-1	ASSKKETGFHNEQF
TRBV23-1	TRBJ1-4	ASRHHSITLCEKLF
TRBV7-2	TRBJ2-7	ASSFGLGSYEQY
TRBV10-3	TRBJ1-3	AISNTGSSGNTIY
TRBV4-3	TRBJ2-3	ASSQFLAADTQY
TRBV12-3/TRBV12-4	TRBJ1-2	ASSLGSTNYGYT
TRBV25-1	TRBJ2-7	ASSETVYEQY
TRBV7-2	TRBJ2-3	ASSRGTTDTQY
TRBV12-3/TRBV12-4	TRBJ2-7	ASSLGMTGTGSYEQY
TRBV7-2	TRBJ2-7	ASSSGDRGASYEQY
TRBV12-3/TRBV12-4	TRBJ2-7	ASSRTVPHEQY
TRBV6-5	TRBJ2-4	ASVSSRGAKNIQY
TRBV7-2	TRBJ1-3	ASIARGVRSGNTIY
TRBV3-1	TRBJ2-2	ASSPRFDRLNTGELF
TRBV20-1	TRBJ1-3	SAPSRGGTIY